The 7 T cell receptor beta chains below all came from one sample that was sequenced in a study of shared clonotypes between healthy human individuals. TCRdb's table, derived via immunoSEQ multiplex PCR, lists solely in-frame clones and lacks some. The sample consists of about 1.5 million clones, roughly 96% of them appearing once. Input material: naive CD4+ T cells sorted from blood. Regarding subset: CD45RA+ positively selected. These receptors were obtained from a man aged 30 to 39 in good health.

In DNA, the CDR3 is TGTGCCAGCAGCTCAGGGACAGGGTCAACTGAAGCTTTCTTT. Translated, it gives CASSSGTGSTEAFF. The genes are TRBV9 and TRBJ1-1; TRBD1 agrees at 9 bases. The germline V gene has CDR1 SGDLS and CDR2 YYNGEE. The junction had 6 bases not matched to a gene; V was cut back by 4 bases and J by 5 bases. CDR3 size: 14 residues.

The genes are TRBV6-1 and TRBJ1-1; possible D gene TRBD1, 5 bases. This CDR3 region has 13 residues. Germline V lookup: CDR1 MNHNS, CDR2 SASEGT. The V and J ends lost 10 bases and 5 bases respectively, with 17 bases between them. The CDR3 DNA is TGTGCCACCCGCCGGGGCCTCCGAACTGAAGCTTTCTTT. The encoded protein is CATRRGLRTEAFF.

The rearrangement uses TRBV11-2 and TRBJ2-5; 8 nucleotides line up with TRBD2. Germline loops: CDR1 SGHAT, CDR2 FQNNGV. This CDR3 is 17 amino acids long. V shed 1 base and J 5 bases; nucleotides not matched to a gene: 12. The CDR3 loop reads CASSLVPGRVPRETQYF. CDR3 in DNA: TGTGCCAGCAGCTTAGTACCCGGGAGGGTTCCCCGGGAGACCCAGTACTTC. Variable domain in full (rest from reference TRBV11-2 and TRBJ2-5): EAGVAQSPRYKIIEKRQSVAFWCNPISGHATLYWYQQILGQGPKLLIQFQNNGVVDDSQLPKDRFSAERLKGVDSTLKIQPAKLEDSAVYLCASSLVPGRVPRETQYFGPGTRLLVL.

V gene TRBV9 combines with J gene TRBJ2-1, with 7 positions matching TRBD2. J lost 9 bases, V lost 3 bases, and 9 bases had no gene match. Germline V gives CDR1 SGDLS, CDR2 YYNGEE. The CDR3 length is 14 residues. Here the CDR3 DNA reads TGTGCCAGCAGCGCCGCGGGTTGGGAGGGTGAGCAGTTCTTC. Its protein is CASSAAGWEGEQFF.

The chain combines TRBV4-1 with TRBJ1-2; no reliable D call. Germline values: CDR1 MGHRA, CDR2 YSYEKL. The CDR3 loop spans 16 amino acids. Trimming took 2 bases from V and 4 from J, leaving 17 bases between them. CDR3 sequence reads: CASSQPRTGKGYGYTF. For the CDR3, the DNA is TGCGCCAGCAGCCAACCAAGGACGGGGAAGGGCTATGGCTACACCTTC.

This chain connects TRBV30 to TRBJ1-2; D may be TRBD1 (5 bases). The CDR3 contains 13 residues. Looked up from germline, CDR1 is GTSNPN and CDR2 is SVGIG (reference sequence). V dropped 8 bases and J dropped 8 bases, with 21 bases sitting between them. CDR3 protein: CALGPRGEGGYTF. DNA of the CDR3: TGTGCCCTGGGACCAAGGGGAGAGGGGGGCTACACCTTC.

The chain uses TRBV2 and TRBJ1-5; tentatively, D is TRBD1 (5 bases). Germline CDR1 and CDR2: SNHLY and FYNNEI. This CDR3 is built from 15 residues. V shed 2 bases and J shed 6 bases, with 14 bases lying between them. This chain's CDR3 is CASSEQSLGVQPQHF. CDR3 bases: TGTGCCAGCAGTGAACAGTCATTAGGGGTTCAGCCCCAGCATTTT.